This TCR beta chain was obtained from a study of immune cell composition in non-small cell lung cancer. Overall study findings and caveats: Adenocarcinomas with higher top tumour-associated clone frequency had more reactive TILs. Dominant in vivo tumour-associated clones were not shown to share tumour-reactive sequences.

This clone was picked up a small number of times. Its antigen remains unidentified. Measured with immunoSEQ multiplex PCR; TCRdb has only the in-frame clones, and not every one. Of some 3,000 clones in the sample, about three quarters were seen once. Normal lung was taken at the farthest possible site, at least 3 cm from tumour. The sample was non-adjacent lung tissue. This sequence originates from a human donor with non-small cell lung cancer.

The DNA of the CDR3 is TGTGCCAGCAGTTCACAGGGCAATAATTCACCCCTCCACTTT. As protein: CASSSQGNNSPLHF. The chain carries TRBV6-6 and TRBJ1-6; a possible D gene is TRBD1 (6 bases). Germline V gene lookup returns CDR1 MNHNY and CDR2 SVGAGI (reference sequence). The CDR3 contains 14 residues. V was trimmed by 4 bases and J by 5 bases, leaving 9 bases between them.